Presented here are 9 T cell receptor beta chains from one specimen sequenced in a study of blood T cell repertoires in COVID-19. The data were produced by immunoSEQ multiplex PCR, yet TCRdb's version contains in-frame clones alone and is incomplete. The data show over 150,000 clones, with around 90% seen just once and over 3.5% held by the top ten. Input material: peripheral blood. Receptors originate from an older woman who had recovered from COVID-19.

J is TRBJ1-1 and V is TRBV28, with 9 nucleotides matching TRBD1. V was pared by 7 bases and J by 5 bases, with 8 bases of the junction left unmatched. Germline CDR1 and CDR2: MDHEN and SYDVKM. The CDR3 sequence is 14 residues long. The CDR3 reads CASTLDRGRTEAFF. CDR3 sequence (DNA): TGTGCCAGCACCTTGGACAGGGGTAGGACTGAAGCTTTCTTT.

The gene calls are TRBV27 and TRBJ2-7; D is unclear. Germline V gene data show CDR1 as MNHEY and CDR2 as SMNVEV (reference sequence). Trimming left V 3 bases short and J 0 bases short, with 3 bases between. This CDR3 region has 12 residues. CDR3 residues: CASSLSSYEQYF. For the CDR3, the DNA is TGTGCCAGCAGTTTGAGCTCCTACGAGCAGTACTTC.

The V call is TRBV5-1, the J call TRBJ2-1, with a weak D call TRBD2 (6 bases). V was shortened by 0 bases and J by 9 bases, with 22 bases between the two germline ends. This CDR3 has 17 residues. The germline V gene has CDR1 SGHRS and CDR2 YFSETQ. CDR3 residues: CASSLVSGGGVWGEQFF. The CDR3, as DNA: TGCGCCAGCAGCTTGGTTAGCGGTGGGGGAGTTTGGGGTGAGCAGTTCTTC.

The chain has TRBV6-1 and TRBJ2-7; TRBD2 aligns across 11 bases. Trimming at V came to 2 bases and at J to 7 bases, leaving 10 bases not matched to a gene. The length of the CDR3 is 16 residues. Germline loops: CDR1 MNHNS, CDR2 SASEGT. Here the CDR3 reads CASSEHLAGGTEEQYF. The CDR3 region has the DNA TGTGCCAGCAGTGAACATTTAGCGGGGGGGACGGAAGAGCAGTACTTC.

The chain is built from TRBV2 and TRBJ2-2; no definite D call. The CDR3 extends over 13 amino acids. Per the germline V gene, CDR1 is SNHLY and CDR2 is FYNNEI. Trimming stripped 4 bases from V and 4 bases from J, with 7 bases between. CDR3 sequence reads: CASSVSFTGELFF. In DNA, the CDR3 is TGTGCCAGCAGTGTCTCCTTCACCGGGGAGCTGTTTTTT.

This chain links TRBV29-1 with TRBJ1-2, with D maybe TRBD1 (6 bases). Trimming took off 7 bases at V and 0 bases at J, with 18 bases between the two ends. CDR1 is SQVTM and CDR2 is ANQGSEA in the germline V gene. This CDR3 comprises 15 residues. CDR3 amino acids: CSGLNAQGANYGYTF. The CDR3 DNA follows: TGCAGCGGTCTTAATGCACAGGGTGCTAACTATGGCTACACCTTC.

The chain joins TRBV7-3 to TRBJ2-3; TRBD2 matches at 12 bases. The germline gives CDR1 SGHTA, CDR2 FQGTGA. V shed 3 bases and J 3 bases; nucleotides not matched to a gene: 4. This CDR3 has 16 amino acids. CDR3 nucleotide sequence: TGTGCCAGCAGCTTGGCTAGCGGGGGGGCAACAGATACGCAGTATTTT. Translating it yields CASSLASGGATDTQYF. The full variable domain, rest sourced from reference TRBV7-3 and TRBJ2-3, is GAGVSQTPSNKVTEKGKYVELRCDPISGHTALYWYRQSLGQGPEFLIYFQGTGAADDSGLPNDRFFAVRPEGSVSTLKIQRTERGDSAVYLCASSLASGGATDTQYFGPGTRLTVL.

The rearrangement uses TRBV19 and TRBJ2-6, with 10 bases aligning to TRBD1. Germline V gene sequence: CDR1 LNHDA, CDR2 SQIVND (reference sequence). CDR3 length: 16 residues. V trimming: 9 bases; J trimming: 3 bases; junction bases outside the gene matches: 8. The CDR3 coding sequence is TGTGCCAGCAGACAGGGGGCGGTTTATGGGGCCAACGTCCTGACTTTC. Translation: CASRQGAVYGANVLTF.

The V and J genes are TRBV5-5 and TRBJ1-6, with D tentatively TRBD1 (5 bases). Trimming removed 4 bases at V and 0 bases at J, with 11 bases between. Germline V gene sequence: CDR1 SGHKS, CDR2 YYEKEE (reference sequence). The CDR3 runs 16 residues. Here the CDR3 reads CASSPGGSSYNSPLHF. CDR3 DNA: TGTGCCAGCAGCCCCGGGGGTAGCTCCTATAATTCACCCCTCCACTTT. Complete variable domain (other parts from reference TRBV5-5 and TRBJ1-6): DAGVTQSPTHLIKTRGQQVTLRCSPISGHKSVSWYQQVLGQGPQFIFQYYEKEERGRGNFPDRFSARQFPNYSSELNVNALLLGDSALYLCASSPGGSSYNSPLHFGNGTRLTVT.